There are many counts of the clone carrying this T cell receptor (beta chain). What it recognizes is unknown. This record comes from a study of early T cells in non-severe SARS-CoV-2 infection. Findings and caveats of the study: The VDJdb matching leaned toward anti-spike CD8 responses and overlooked private and CD4 specificities.

Germline loops: CDR1 SGHVS, CDR2 FNYEAQ. V lost 5 bases, J lost 9 bases, and 5 bases stayed unmatched. The CDR3 has 13 residues. In TCRdb, the 5' RACE reads were re-called with MiXCR into one record per CDR3 protein. In the table there are tens of thousands of distinct CDR3 sequences, 15% of which are singletons. Sequencing was performed on whole blood. This chain joins TRBV7-6 and TRBJ2-1; the match to TRBD2 covers 9 bases. The clonotype originates from an adult who was a healthcare worker with PCR-confirmed SARS-CoV-2 infection or an uninfected control (not recorded which). This CDR3 reads CASSQERGAEQFF. The CDR3 bases are TGTGCCAGCAGCCAAGAGCGGGGGGCTGAGCAGTTCTTC.